Listed below are T cell receptor beta chains from one sample, sequenced in a study of blood T cell repertoires in COVID-19. TCRdb's table, derived via immunoSEQ multiplex PCR, lists solely in-frame clones and lacks some. This table has fewer than 600,000 clones, 88% appearing once. Sequencing input: PBMCs or T cells enriched from blood (not recorded which). Receptor source: a woman between 40 and 50 years old who had recovered from COVID-19. Both conserved end residues are part of each CDR3. The D gene is left open where the match is weak. Clone size appears in some rows only: once, few, many, or a class for an expanded clone.

abundance: .; j_gene: TRBJ2-1; v_gene: TRBV11-3; d_gene: .; CDR3aa: CASSLEGASNEQFF; CDR3nt: TGTGCCAGCAGCTTAGAGGGGGCGAGTAATGAGCAGTTCTTC
abundance: .; j_gene: TRBJ2-1; v_gene: TRBV27; d_gene: .; CDR3aa: CASRPLLGGANEQFF; CDR3nt: TGTGCCAGCAGACCATTACTAGGAGGCGCGAATGAGCAGTTCTTC
abundance: .; j_gene: TRBJ2-7; v_gene: TRBV6-6; d_gene: .; CDR3aa: CASSLKQGPPIEQYF; CDR3nt: TGTGCCAGCAGTTTAAAACAGGGACCTCCTATCGAGCAGTACTTC
abundance: .; j_gene: TRBJ2-1; v_gene: TRBV11-2; d_gene: TRBD2; CDR3aa: CASSLLVLAGGPQGEQFF; CDR3nt: TGTGCCAGCAGCTTACTAGTCCTAGCGGGAGGGCCACAGGGTGAGCAGTTCTTC
abundance: .; j_gene: TRBJ2-3; v_gene: TRBV5-5; d_gene: .; CDR3aa: CASSLAGTDTQYF; CDR3nt: TGTGCCAGCAGCTTGGCAGGCACAGATACGCAGTATTTT
abundance: .; j_gene: TRBJ2-5; v_gene: TRBV4-1; d_gene: TRBD1; CDR3aa: CASSQFRQGAMETQYF; CDR3nt: TGCGCCAGCAGCCAATTCCGACAGGGGGCGATGGAGACCCAGTACTTC
abundance: .; j_gene: TRBJ1-2; v_gene: TRBV19; d_gene: .; CDR3aa: CASSIDGAANYGYTF; CDR3nt: TGTGCCAGTAGTATAGATGGGGCAGCTAACTATGGCTACACCTTC
abundance: few; j_gene: TRBJ1-1; v_gene: TRBV6-6; d_gene: .; CDR3aa: CASSSIGAEAFF; CDR3nt: TGTGCCAGCAGTTCCATCGGTGCCGAAGCTTTCTTT
abundance: .; j_gene: TRBJ1-3; v_gene: TRBV5-1; d_gene: .; CDR3aa: CASRTESFSGNTIYF; CDR3nt: TGCGCCAGCAGAACCGAGAGTTTCTCTGGAAACACCATATATTTT
abundance: .; j_gene: TRBJ2-1; v_gene: TRBV19; d_gene: TRBD2; CDR3aa: CASSIVGLAGESRYNEQFF; CDR3nt: TGTGCCAGTAGTATAGTGGGACTAGCGGGGGAGAGTCGTTACAATGAGCAGTTCTTC
abundance: .; j_gene: TRBJ1-3; v_gene: TRBV5-6; d_gene: TRBD1; CDR3aa: CASVSTGGYGNTIYF; CDR3nt: TGTGCCAGCGTTTCTACAGGGGGTTATGGAAACACCATATATTTT
abundance: .; j_gene: TRBJ2-2; v_gene: TRBV27; d_gene: .; CDR3aa: CASSLSASGGNTGELFF; CDR3nt: TGTGCCAGCAGTTTATCTGCCTCCGGGGGGAACACCGGGGAGCTGTTTTTT
abundance: .; j_gene: TRBJ2-1; v_gene: TRBV4-3; d_gene: TRBD1; CDR3aa: CASSTDILWTGPNEQFF; CDR3nt: TGCGCCAGCAGTACTGATATATTATGGACAGGGCCCAATGAGCAGTTCTTC
abundance: .; j_gene: TRBJ2-2; v_gene: TRBV6-5; d_gene: .; CDR3aa: CASSYPPTGNTGELFF; CDR3nt: TGTGCCAGCAGTTACCCCCCGACTGGGAACACCGGGGAGCTGTTTTTT
abundance: .; j_gene: TRBJ2-7; v_gene: TRBV6-2/TRBV6-3; d_gene: TRBD2; CDR3aa: CASSAGRAAYEQYF; CDR3nt: TGTGCCAGCAGTGCTGGGAGGGCCGCCTACGAGCAGTACTTC
abundance: once; j_gene: TRBJ1-5; v_gene: TRBV18; d_gene: TRBD1; CDR3aa: CASRQGAGNQPQHF; CDR3nt: TGTGCCAGCAGACAGGGGGCCGGCAATCAGCCCCAGCATTTT
abundance: .; j_gene: TRBJ2-7; v_gene: TRBV18; d_gene: .; CDR3aa: CASSPDGRGYEQYF; CDR3nt: TGTGCCAGCTCACCAGACGGCAGGGGCTACGAGCAGTACTTC
abundance: .; j_gene: TRBJ1-5; v_gene: TRBV19; d_gene: TRBD1; CDR3aa: CASSWDRGSNQPQHF; CDR3nt: TGTGCCAGTAGTTGGGACAGGGGAAGCAATCAGCCCCAGCATTTT
abundance: .; j_gene: TRBJ2-7; v_gene: TRBV6-5; d_gene: .; CDR3aa: CASTWDFYEQYF; CDR3nt: TGTGCCAGCACCTGGGACTTCTACGAGCAGTACTTC
abundance: .; j_gene: TRBJ2-7; v_gene: TRBV7-6; d_gene: TRBD2; CDR3aa: CASSLKSQAGVGEQYF; CDR3nt: TGTGCCAGCAGCTTAAAATCCCAAGCGGGAGTAGGCGAGCAGTACTTC
abundance: .; j_gene: TRBJ1-5; v_gene: TRBV7-9; d_gene: .; CDR3aa: CASSFQGNQPQHF; CDR3nt: TGTGCCAGCAGCTTCCAGGGAAATCAGCCCCAGCATTTT
abundance: .; j_gene: TRBJ1-3; v_gene: TRBV12-3/TRBV12-4; d_gene: .; CDR3aa: CASSLRLGNTIYF; CDR3nt: TGTGCCAGCAGTCTTCGACTTGGAAACACCATATATTTT
abundance: .; j_gene: TRBJ1-2; v_gene: TRBV12-3/TRBV12-4; d_gene: .; CDR3aa: CASSLGSYGYTF; CDR3nt: TGTGCCAGCAGTCTTGGCAGCTATGGCTACACCTTC
abundance: .; j_gene: TRBJ2-5; v_gene: TRBV3-1/TRBV3-2; d_gene: .; CDR3aa: CASSQGTGSNLQETQYF; CDR3nt: TGTGCCAGCAGCCAAGGAACAGGGTCCAACCTCCAAGAGACCCAGTACTTC
abundance: .; j_gene: TRBJ2-1; v_gene: TRBV27; d_gene: .; CDR3aa: CASSSGSAINEQFF; CDR3nt: TGTGCCAGCAGTTCCGGCAGCGCCATCAATGAGCAGTTCTTC
abundance: .; j_gene: TRBJ1-1; v_gene: TRBV5-8; d_gene: .; CDR3aa: CASSLAGGMAEAFF; CDR3nt: TGTGCCAGCAGCTTGGCGGGAGGCATGGCTGAAGCTTTCTTT
abundance: once; j_gene: TRBJ2-7; v_gene: TRBV5-4; d_gene: TRBD1; CDR3aa: CASSLGTGASYEQYF; CDR3nt: TGTGCCAGCAGCTTGGGGACAGGGGCATCCTACGAGCAGTACTTC
abundance: .; j_gene: TRBJ1-1; v_gene: TRBV18; d_gene: .; CDR3aa: CASSQDRNTEAFF; CDR3nt: TGTGCCAGCTCCCAGGACAGAAACACTGAAGCTTTCTTT
abundance: .; j_gene: TRBJ2-7; v_gene: TRBV5-6; d_gene: TRBD1; CDR3aa: CASSQTGTGGREQYF; CDR3nt: TGTGCCAGCAGCCAGACCGGGACAGGGGGCAGAGAGCAGTACTTC
abundance: .; j_gene: TRBJ2-3; v_gene: TRBV11-2; d_gene: TRBD2; CDR3aa: CASSVTSGMTDTQYF; CDR3nt: TGTGCCAGCAGCGTGACTAGCGGGATGACAGATACGCAGTATTTT
abundance: once; j_gene: TRBJ1-4; v_gene: TRBV30; d_gene: TRBD1; CDR3aa: CAWSGGTGAPEKLFF; CDR3nt: TGTGCCTGGAGTGGCGGGACAGGGGCACCTGAAAAACTGTTTTTT
abundance: .; j_gene: TRBJ1-6; v_gene: TRBV28; d_gene: .; CDR3aa: CASSIDSPLHF; CDR3nt: TGTGCCAGCAGTATAGATTCACCCCTCCACTTT
abundance: .; j_gene: TRBJ1-1; v_gene: TRBV9; d_gene: TRBD1; CDR3aa: CASSVGDRKDTEAFF; CDR3nt: TGTGCCAGCAGCGTAGGGGACAGGAAGGACACTGAAGCTTTCTTT
abundance: .; j_gene: TRBJ2-7; v_gene: TRBV30; d_gene: .; CDR3aa: CAWSVGIGDEQYF; CDR3nt: TGTGCCTGGAGTGTGGGTATCGGGGACGAGCAGTACTTC
abundance: .; j_gene: TRBJ1-2; v_gene: TRBV12-3/TRBV12-4; d_gene: TRBD1; CDR3aa: CASTRTGDYGYTF; CDR3nt: TGTGCCAGCACCCGGACAGGGGACTATGGCTACACCTTC
abundance: .; j_gene: TRBJ1-6; v_gene: TRBV27; d_gene: .; CDR3aa: CASSFSGSNSPLHF; CDR3nt: TGTGCCAGCAGTTTCTCGGGGTCTAATTCACCCCTCCACTTT
abundance: .; j_gene: TRBJ1-6; v_gene: TRBV7-9; d_gene: .; CDR3aa: CASSLEQYNSPLHF; CDR3nt: TGTGCCAGCAGCTTGGAACAGTATAATTCACCCCTCCACTTT
abundance: .; j_gene: TRBJ2-7; v_gene: TRBV29-1; d_gene: TRBD1; CDR3aa: CSVGDRDEQYF; CDR3nt: TGCAGCGTCGGGGACAGGGACGAGCAGTACTTC
abundance: .; j_gene: TRBJ1-1; v_gene: TRBV5-4; d_gene: .; CDR3aa: CASSTLSGLNTEAFF; CDR3nt: TGTGCCAGCAGCACCCTGTCAGGGTTGAACACTGAAGCTTTCTTT
abundance: .; j_gene: TRBJ2-5; v_gene: TRBV9; d_gene: TRBD1; CDR3aa: CASSPDRGQETQYF; CDR3nt: TGTGCCAGCAGCCCTGACAGGGGCCAAGAGACCCAGTACTTC
abundance: .; j_gene: TRBJ1-1; v_gene: TRBV4-1; d_gene: TRBD1; CDR3aa: CASTLGGGEYTEAFF; CDR3nt: TGCGCCAGCACGCTCGGAGGGGGCGAGTACACTGAAGCTTTCTTT
abundance: .; j_gene: TRBJ1-1; v_gene: TRBV15; d_gene: .; CDR3aa: CATSRDQYRNTEAFF; CDR3nt: TGTGCCACCAGCAGAGACCAATACAGGAACACTGAAGCTTTCTTT
abundance: few; j_gene: TRBJ1-3; v_gene: TRBV5-4; d_gene: TRBD1; CDR3aa: CASSTGGVGNTIYF; CDR3nt: TGTGCCAGCAGCACAGGGGGAGTAGGAAACACCATATATTTT
abundance: .; j_gene: TRBJ2-1; v_gene: TRBV29-1; d_gene: TRBD2; CDR3aa: CSIRTSGSYNEQFF; CDR3nt: TGCAGCATACGGACTAGCGGGAGCTACAATGAGCAGTTCTTC
abundance: once; j_gene: TRBJ2-1; v_gene: TRBV19; d_gene: TRBD2; CDR3aa: CASSIVSGSRNEQFF; CDR3nt: TGTGCCAGTAGTATCGTTAGCGGGAGTCGGAATGAGCAGTTCTTC
abundance: .; j_gene: TRBJ1-3; v_gene: TRBV10-3; d_gene: .; CDR3aa: CAISGNRESFGNTIYF; CDR3nt: TGTGCCATCAGTGGGAACAGGGAGTCCTTTGGAAACACCATATATTTT
abundance: .; j_gene: TRBJ1-2; v_gene: TRBV7-9; d_gene: .; CDR3aa: CASSAKEGAYGYTF; CDR3nt: TGTGCCAGCAGCGCGAAAGAAGGGGCCTATGGCTACACCTTC
abundance: .; j_gene: TRBJ2-2; v_gene: TRBV27; d_gene: TRBD1; CDR3aa: CASRPGTGTMYTGELFF; CDR3nt: TGTGCCAGCAGACCCGGGACAGGGACTATGTACACCGGGGAGCTGTTTTTT
abundance: .; j_gene: TRBJ2-7; v_gene: TRBV3-1/TRBV3-2; d_gene: .; CDR3aa: CASSQDSGKSYEQYF; CDR3nt: TGTGCCAGCAGCCAAGATTCCGGGAAGTCCTACGAGCAGTACTTC
abundance: .; j_gene: TRBJ2-1; v_gene: TRBV7-9; d_gene: TRBD2; CDR3aa: CASSFSGSGNEQFF; CDR3nt: TGTGCCAGCAGCTTTAGCGGGAGCGGGAATGAGCAGTTCTTC